These 15 T cell receptor beta chains were all obtained from the same sample, sequenced in a study of T cell responses to AZD1222 COVID-19 vaccine (dated by TCRdb to the early 2020s). The sample's time point label is to be understood as: baseline before first vaccination. Receptors were amplified or captured by the immunoSEQ multiplex PCR assay. TCRdb obtained this table from immuneACCESS and retained in-frame rearrangements with V and J assigned. These tables miss some clones; where compared with another copy, unresolved V genes account for less than half of the shortfall, and the remainder is unexplained. The sample has 120,000 or so clones on record, about nine tenths of them singletons. The top ten constitute around 7.2% of the sample. This material consisted of peripheral blood, taken on day 0 of AZD1222 vaccination. These receptors were collected from an adult in good health.

The gene calls are TRBV19 and TRBJ2-7; the match to TRBD2 covers 16 bases. Germline CDR1 reads LNHDA; CDR2 reads SQIVND (reference sequence). With 3 bases clipped from V and 1 base from J, the junction kept 3 bases outside the gene matches. This CDR3 is built from 17 residues. This chain's CDR3 is CASSIGTSGRVSYEQYF. CDR3 DNA sequence: TGTGCCAGTAGTATCGGGACTAGCGGGAGGGTATCCTACGAGCAGTACTTC.

This chain joins TRBV27 and TRBJ2-7, with D perhaps being TRBD1 or TRBD2 (5 bases each). This CDR3 contains 15 residues. The V end lost 1 base, the J end lost 0 bases, and 10 bases lay between the germline ends. Germline assignment: CDR1 MNHEY and CDR2 SMNVEV (reference sequence). CDR3 sequence reads: CASSLFPGPSYEQYF. For the CDR3, the DNA is TGTGCCAGCAGTTTATTCCCGGGGCCCTCCTACGAGCAGTACTTC.

This chain uses TRBV15 with TRBJ1-5; D not resolved. V lost 5 bases to trimming and J lost 3 bases, with 17 bases between them. The CDR3 loop spans 16 amino acids. Germline V gives CDR1 LNHNV, CDR2 YYDKDF (reference sequence). The CDR3 DNA is TGTGCCACCAGCGGCTCCCAAGGGAGAATCAATCAGCCCCAGCATTTT. It is translated as CATSGSQGRINQPQHF.

This chain connects TRBV28 to TRBJ2-7, with D perhaps matching TRBD2 (6 bases). Trimming stripped 6 bases from V and 1 base from J, with 13 bases between. CDR1 and CDR2 (germline): MDHEN, SYDVKM. The CDR3 contains 14 residues. This CDR3 is CASRGRGGSYEQYF. The CDR3 DNA follows: TGTGCCAGCAGAGGACGCGGAGGGTCCTACGAGCAGTACTTC.

The gene calls are TRBV28 and TRBJ1-6; D not resolved. Trimming left V 6 bases short and J 0 bases short, with 6 bases between. This CDR3 spans 14 amino acids. Per the germline V gene, CDR1 is MDHEN and CDR2 is SYDVKM. This CDR3 reads CASRYSSYNSPLHF. The CDR3 coding sequence is TGTGCCAGCAGGTATAGCTCCTATAATTCACCCCTCCACTTT.

This clone was observed a single time. The chain couples TRBV21-1 to TRBJ1-4. TRBV21-1 is assigned pseudogene status. The CDR3 consists of 21 residues. CDR3 in amino acids: CASSKKSGIYSTLGTNEKLFF. The CDR3 nucleotides read TGTGCCAGCAGCAAAAAATCCGGAATATACAGTACTCTAGGAACTAATGAAAAACTGTTTTTT.

This clone was detected once. V is TRBV11-2 and J is TRBJ1-5, with TRBD1 as a possible D gene (5 bases). The CDR3 runs to 15 residues. CDR1 and CDR2 (germline): SGHAT, FQNNGV. V shed 1 base and J shed 1 base, with 8 bases lying between them. The CDR3 region has the DNA TGTGCCAGCAGCTTAGCCCAGGGAAGCAATCAGCCCCAGCATTTT. This sequence encodes CASSLAQGSNQPQHF.

The V gene is TRBV6-6, the J gene TRBJ1-1, with 9 bases aligning to TRBD1. The CDR3 contains 15 residues. Trimming removed 9 bases from V and 3 bases from J; junction bases left unmatched: 11. Looked up from germline, CDR1 is MNHNY and CDR2 is SVGAGI (reference sequence). The CDR3, as DNA: TGTGCCAGTGACAAACAAGGGACAGGGCACACTGAAGCTTTCTTT. Its protein is CASDKQGTGHTEAFF.

This clone was counted a single time. This sequence joins TRBV6-8 and TRBJ2-7; D ambiguous. Looked up from germline, CDR1 is MNHGY and CDR2 is SAAAGT. This CDR3 spans 15 amino acids. Trimming removed 4 bases from V and 3 bases from J, with 16 bases in between. The CDR3 here is CASSFSGFVIYEQYF. CDR3 DNA: TGTGCCAGCAGTTTTTCAGGATTCGTCATCTACGAGCAGTACTTC.

This chain joins TRBV6-5 and TRBJ1-3; 7 nucleotides agree with TRBD1. The V gene's germline CDR1 is MNHEY and CDR2 SVGAGI. The CDR3 covers 15 residues. After removal of 6 bases from V and 0 bases from J, the junction contained 5 bases not matched to a gene. The CDR3 nucleotides are TGTGCCAGCAGGATAGGGACAGACTCTGGAAACACCATATATTTT. This sequence encodes CASRIGTDSGNTIYF.

This clone was seen a handful of times. CDR3 coding DNA: TGTGCCAGCAGTTACACCTTTCGGGACACTCGATCCTACGAGCAGTACTTC. Protein sequence: CASSYTFRDTRSYEQYF. The V gene is TRBV6-2 or TRBV6-3, the J gene TRBJ2-7; TRBD1 might be the D (6 bases). Trimming pared 2 bases from V and 1 base from J, leaving 18 bases between. Germline CDR1 MNHEY, CDR2 SVGEGT. The CDR3 extends over 17 amino acids.

The genes are TRBV6-6 and TRBJ1-1, with D uncertain. Germline CDR1 and CDR2: MNHNY and SVGAGI (reference sequence). V lost 6 bases, J lost 1 base, and 9 bases lay in between. This CDR3 comprises 13 residues. Here the CDR3 DNA reads TGTGCCAGCAGCGGACGGGGGAACACTGAAGCTTTCTTT. Its protein product is CASSGRGNTEAFF.

The chain is built from TRBV10-1 and TRBJ1-5; perhaps TRBD1 as D (6 bases). This CDR3 is built from 13 residues. The germline V and J ends were trimmed by 8 bases and 4 bases, with 12 bases remaining between them. CDR1 and CDR2 (germline): WNHNN, SYGVQD (reference sequence). CDR3 in amino acids: CASSPGANQPQHF. Written as DNA, the CDR3 is TGCGCCAGCTCACCAGGGGCTAATCAGCCCCAGCATTTT.

This rearrangement joins TRBV28 to TRBJ1-5, with D possibly TRBD1 on 5 matching bases. The CDR3 is 15 residues long. The germline V gene has CDR1 MDHEN and CDR2 SYDVKM. Trimming left V 8 bases short and J 1 base short, with 15 bases between. CDR3 nucleotide sequence: TGTGCCAGCCGATGGGACCCTGGGAGCAATCAGCCCCAGCATTTT. This codes for CASRWDPGSNQPQHF.

The CDR3 region has the DNA TGTGCCAGTTCTACTCTCACCTCCTACAATGAGCAGTTCTTC. It specifies CASSTLTSYNEQFF. The chain uses TRBV19 and TRBJ2-1, with no clear D. The CDR3 has 14 amino acids. Between the trimmed V and J ends, which lost 8 bases and 0 bases, there was a span of 11 bases. CDR1 and CDR2 from the germline V gene are LNHDA and SQIVND (reference sequence).